This T cell receptor (beta chain) was sequenced in a study of blood T cell repertoires in COVID-19. Turning to the study itself: The study drew acute and convalescent COVID-19 samples from the United States, Italy and Spain. T cells, B-cell-depleted T cells, or PBMCs provided the cDNA or gDNA that served as material.

Per the original methods: Cell counts per sample came from amplifying reference gene primers. Data came from immunoSEQ multiplex PCR; TCRdb stores just in-frame clones and leaves some out. V, J and clone size are taken as reported in that table, and D and trimming were inferred from the DNA itself. The table includes 140,000 or so clones, over 75% detected once. Sequences were obtained from peripheral blood. The receptor comes from an older man with acute or convalescent COVID-19.

The CDR3 coding sequence is TGCGCCAGCAGACCGGGGAGCGGGAGCCCCCAAGAGACCCAGTACTTC. Amino acids: CASRPGSGSPQETQYF. This chain links TRBV5-1 with TRBJ2-5, with 8 positions matching TRBD2. Germline CDR1 SGHRS, CDR2 YFSETQ. The ends lost 5 bases at V and 1 base at J; junction bases unmatched: 10. The CDR3 is 16 amino acids.